This TCR beta chain was sequenced for a study of T cell changes during pregnancy in multiple sclerosis. Here immunoSEQ multiplex PCR was the method, and the copy in TCRdb shows in-frame clones only, minus some. The sample includes 65,000 to 85,000 clones, roughly nine tenths of them seen just once. This specimen consisted of CD4+ T cells from peripheral blood mononuclear cells, obtained before pregnancy. The sequence was collected from a female donor with multiple sclerosis, enrolled in a pregnancy study.

The CDR3 is CASSYTGSSYEQYF. The CDR3, as DNA: TGTGCCAGCAGCTATACCGGGTCTTCCTACGAGCAGTACTTC. This rearrangement joins TRBV5-6 to TRBJ2-7; D uncertain. Germline loops: CDR1 SGHDT, CDR2 YYEEEE. The V end was cut by 3 bases, the J end by 1 base, with 11 bases between. The CDR3 runs to 14 residues. The full variable domain, completed using reference TRBV5-6 and TRBJ2-7, is DAGVTQSPTHLIKTRGQQVTLRCSPKSGHDTVSWYQQALGQGPQFIFQYYEEEERQRGNFPDRFSGHQFPNYSSELNVNALLLGDSALYLCASSYTGSSYEQYFGPGTRLTVT.